This TCR beta chain was profiled in a study of T cell responses to AZD1222 COVID-19 vaccine. Study-wide findings and caveats: Among those given AZD1222, only five or six were seropositive at baseline. In the spike-specific TCR repertoire, nearly half reportedly target unmutated variant regions. No repertoire was sampled before or during the peak T cell response, only after it.

V shed 7 bases and J 5 bases; nucleotides not matched to a gene: 15. The CDR3 spans 16 residues. From germline, CDR1 is SNHLY and CDR2 FYNNEI. Note on this clone: Its target is unknown.

Libraries were prepared by immunoSEQ multiplex PCR; TCRdb keeps only in-frame clonotypes and omits some of them. This table has about 130,000 clones, roughly 90% appearing once. The V call is TRBV2, the J call TRBJ2-7; 9 bases fit TRBD1. Sequenced here: peripheral blood, sampled on day 0 of AZD1222 vaccination. The TCR comes from an adult in good health. The CDR3: CASKGTGTGWTDEQYF. The CDR3 bases are TGTGCCAGCAAGGGGACCGGGACAGGGTGGACCGACGAGCAGTACTTC.